A single sample gave rise to the 28 T cell receptor beta chains below, sequenced in a study of PD-1 blockade in classical Hodgkin lymphoma. Method: immunoSEQ multiplex PCR; TCRdb's copy keeps in-frame clones and lacks some. The profile shows around 40,000 clones, about three quarters of them singletons. Every patient was affected by relapse after autologous stem cell transplantation, while exposure to brentuximab vedotin was not uniform. Sequences were derived from peripheral blood mononuclear cells (PBMCs), sampled at baseline. Receptors were obtained from a human donor with classical Hodgkin lymphoma.

This clone was found a few times. V usage is TRBV7-6 and J usage is TRBJ2-1; D remains unclear. The germline V and J ends were trimmed by 5 bases and 1 base, with 3 bases remaining between them. This CDR3 contains 12 residues. Germline lookup yields CDR1 SGHVS and CDR2 FNYEAQ. CDR3 residues: CASSPSYNEQFF. CDR3 nucleotides: TGTGCCAGCAGCCCGTCCTACAATGAGCAGTTCTTC.

J is TRBJ2-7 and V is TRBV5-4; tentatively, D is TRBD2 (5 bases). Trimming left V 4 bases short and J 2 bases short, with 13 bases between. Germline-derived CDR1 and CDR2 are SGHNT and YYREEE (reference sequence). The CDR3 contains 14 residues. The CDR3 reads CASSPLEAPYEQYF. CDR3 DNA sequence: TGTGCCAGCAGCCCCTTGGAGGCCCCCTACGAGCAGTACTTC.

V is TRBV5-1 and J is TRBJ2-7; D may match TRBD1 or TRBD2 (5 bases each). Germline values: CDR1 SGHRS, CDR2 YFSETQ. V was shortened by 0 bases and J by 0 bases, with 13 bases between the two germline ends. This CDR3 contains 16 residues. This chain's CDR3 is CASSLGSRGSSYEQYF. The CDR3 nucleotides read TGCGCCAGCAGCTTGGGGTCCCGGGGCAGCTCCTACGAGCAGTACTTC.

This rearrangement joins TRBV11-2 to TRBJ2-1, with no clear D. Germline V gene sequence: CDR1 SGHAT, CDR2 FQNNGV. V lost 5 bases to trimming and J lost 6 bases, with 14 bases between them. The CDR3 spans 14 residues. CDR3 in DNA: TGTGCCAGCAGCGCCGACAACCCGGGCAATGAGCAGTTCTTC. Protein product: CASSADNPGNEQFF.

The chain carries TRBV4-3 and TRBJ2-1, with TRBD2 matching over 13 bases. The CDR3 runs to 18 residues. J was trimmed by 0 bases and V by 3 bases; bases with no gene match: 5. CDR1 and CDR2 from the germline V gene are LGHNA and YSLEER. This chain's CDR3 is CASSHPGTSGVSYNEQFF. The CDR3 DNA sequence: TGCGCCAGCAGCCACCCCGGGACTAGCGGGGTCTCCTACAATGAGCAGTTCTTC.

V gene TRBV6-5 combines with J gene TRBJ2-5; D ambiguous. Germline CDR1 MNHEY, CDR2 SVGAGI. V lost 4 bases, J lost 1 base, and 7 bases lay in between. There are 13 residues in the CDR3. The CDR3 spells CASSFRVQETQYF. The CDR3 nucleotides read TGTGCCAGCAGTTTTAGGGTCCAAGAGACCCAGTACTTC.

The chain links TRBV7-9 to TRBJ1-2, with D unresolved. The length of the CDR3 is 15 residues. V gave up 7 bases and J gave up 0 bases, with 15 bases separating them. Germline-derived CDR1 and CDR2 are SEHNR and FQNEAQ (reference sequence). The CDR3 nucleotides are TGTGCCAGCACCCGAAGCCAAACAACTAACTATGGCTACACCTTC. It is translated as CASTRSQTTNYGYTF.

V and J are TRBV5-1 and TRBJ2-1; 11 bases line up with TRBD2. The CDR3 has 15 residues. V shed 3 bases, J shed 6 bases, and the junction held 5 bases outside the gene matches. The germline V gene has CDR1 SGHRS and CDR2 YFSETQ. CDR3 DNA sequence: TGCGCCAGCAGCTGGGGACTAGCGGAAGTCAATGAGCAGTTCTTC. It is translated as CASSWGLAEVNEQFF.

This clone was found once. A junction end diverges from the germline sequence, so it may reflect a read error. This chain joins TRBV29-1 and TRBJ2-1, with 9 positions matching TRBD2. The CDR3 loop spans 14 amino acids. Germline CDR1 is SQVTM and CDR2 is ANQGSEA. CDR3 in DNA: TGCAGCGTTGAAGAAGGGGAAAAAGGGACTAGCTCGGTCTTC. Residues: CSVEEGEKGTSSVF.

V usage is TRBV18 and J usage is TRBJ1-1; perhaps TRBD1 as D (5 bases). There are 15 residues in the CDR3. The ends were cut back, 6 bases at V and 5 bases at J, with 19 bases in the middle. Germline values: CDR1 KGHSH, CDR2 LQKENI. This chain's CDR3 is CASSQGAGAFTEAFF. The CDR3 DNA reads as TGTGCCAGCTCCCAGGGCGCCGGTGCGTTTACTGAAGCTTTCTTT. The variable domain in full, with the rest retrieved from reference TRBV18 and TRBJ1-1, is NAGVMQNPRHLVRRRGQEARLRCSPMKGHSHVYWYRQLPEEGLKFMVYLQKENIIDESGMPKERFSAEFPKEGPSILRIQQVVRGDSAAYFCASSQGAGAFTEAFFGQGTRLTVV.

A few counts support this clone. The rearrangement joins TRBV7-9 to TRBJ2-2; D is unresolved. Germline V gene data show CDR1 as SEHNR and CDR2 as FQNEAQ (reference sequence). The CDR3 contains 15 residues. Between the trimmed V and J ends, which lost 5 bases and 3 bases, there was a span of 13 bases. The CDR3 is CASSAPATYTGELFF. The DNA of the CDR3 is TGTGCCAGCAGCGCCCCCGCCACATACACCGGGGAGCTGTTTTTT.

The V gene is TRBV27, the J gene TRBJ2-2; the D is unclear. V lost 6 bases, J lost 4 bases, and 9 bases lay in between. Germline V gives CDR1 MNHEY, CDR2 SMNVEV (reference sequence). The CDR3 totals 13 residues. The CDR3 DNA is TGTGCCAGCAGCAGAAGGAGCACCGGGGAGCTGTTTTTT. The encoded protein is CASSRRSTGELFF.

The chain carries TRBV28 and TRBJ1-5, with TRBD1 identical over 7 bases. CDR1 and CDR2 from the germline V gene are MDHEN and SYDVKM. CDR3 length: 14 residues. The J segment lost 1 base and the V segment lost 6 bases, leaving 3 bases of the junction unmatched. As DNA, the CDR3 is TGTGCCAGCAGCCCGGACAGGAGCAATCAGCCCCAGCATTTT. This sequence encodes CASSPDRSNQPQHF. Full variable domain (outside the CDR3, taken from reference TRBV28 and TRBJ1-5): DVKVTQSSRYLVKRTGEKVFLECVQDMDHENMFWYRQDPGLGLRLIYFSYDVKMKEKGDIPEGYSVSREKKERFSLILESASTNQTSMYLCASSPDRSNQPQHFGDGTRLSIL.

The rearrangement joins TRBV10-3 to TRBJ2-2; D may be TRBD2 (6 bases). V lost 5 bases and J lost 4, with 14 bases in between. This CDR3 is 15 amino acids long. The V gene's germline CDR1 is ENHRY and CDR2 SYGVKD. The CDR3 DNA follows: TGTGCCATCAGTCAAAAAGCGGGTTCCACCGGGGAGCTGTTTTTT. Its translation: CAISQKAGSTGELFF.

Remarks on this clone: Germline and junction disagree at one end, which may indicate a read error. The rearrangement joins TRBV6-5 to TRBJ2-6; D perhaps matches TRBD1 (5 bases). The CDR3 is 16 amino acids. Germline assignment: CDR1 MNHEY and CDR2 SVGAGI. CDR3 protein: CASSYWGKSGANALTF. CDR3 DNA sequence: TGTGCCAGCAGTTACTGGGGCAAAAGTGGGGCCAACGCCCTGACTTTC.

DNA for the CDR3: TGTGCCAGCAGCTTACTAGCGGGAGAGACCTACGAGCAGTACTTC. It yields the protein CASSLLAGETYEQYF. The chain couples TRBV11-1 to TRBJ2-7; 10 bases agree with TRBD2. The CDR3 extends over 15 amino acids. The ends lost 2 bases at V and 2 bases at J; junction bases unmatched: 3. Germline assignment: CDR1 SGHAT and CDR2 FQDESV (reference sequence).

The V gene is TRBV27, the J gene TRBJ1-1; a weak D match, TRBD1 (5 bases). The germline V gene has CDR1 MNHEY and CDR2 SMNVEV (reference sequence). V lost 6 bases to trimming and J lost 3 bases, with 17 bases between them. This CDR3 is 15 amino acids long. CDR3 nucleotide sequence: TGTGCCAGCAGAGATCGGGACGGATATTACACTGAAGCTTTCTTT. It yields the protein CASRDRDGYYTEAFF.

In DNA form, the CDR3 reads TGTGCCAGCGTTGGTCCCTCCTACGAGCAGTACTTC. It codes for CASVGPSYEQYF. This chain uses TRBV5-6 with TRBJ2-7; D call uncertain. Trimming cost V 7 bases and J 0 bases, with 8 bases left between them. This CDR3 comprises 12 residues. Germline CDR1 reads SGHDT; CDR2 reads YYEEEE.

This clone was found a few times. V is TRBV9 and J is TRBJ1-1, with D unresolved. Germline loops: CDR1 SGDLS, CDR2 YYNGEE. Trimming took 0 bases from V and 6 from J, leaving 12 bases between them. The CDR3 loop spans 14 amino acids. The CDR3 region has the DNA TGTGCCAGCAGCGTAGGCGGAATCAAAGCTGAAGCTTTCTTT. This codes for CASSVGGIKAEAFF.

The chain recombines TRBV7-8 with TRBJ2-7, with a weak D call TRBD2 (6 bases). Germline lookup yields CDR1 SGHVS and CDR2 FQNEAQ. Trimming pared 0 bases from V and 3 bases from J, leaving 15 bases between. The length of the CDR3 is 16 residues. The CDR3 region is CASSLALSGGFYEQYF. The CDR3 DNA sequence: TGTGCCAGCAGCTTAGCGCTAAGCGGAGGGTTCTACGAGCAGTACTTC.

V and J are TRBV28 and TRBJ1-3; tentatively, D is TRBD1 (5 bases). Trimming cost V 1 base and J 0 bases, with 13 bases left between them. The length of the CDR3 is 17 residues. The germline V gene has CDR1 MDHEN and CDR2 SYDVKM. The CDR3 protein is CASSLSGTSFSGNTIYF. The CDR3 nucleotides are TGTGCCAGCAGTTTATCAGGGACTTCATTCTCTGGAAACACCATATATTTT.

The chain links TRBV5-6 to TRBJ2-5, with 12 bases fitting TRBD2. The V gene end was trimmed by 0 bases and the J gene end by 5 bases; junction bases not matched to a gene: 8. CDR1 and CDR2 (germline): SGHDT, YYEEEE. The CDR3 length is 17 residues. DNA for the CDR3: TGTGCCAGCAGCTTGGAGCTAGCGGGAGGGGTCCGGGAGACCCAGTACTTC. Translation gives CASSLELAGGVRETQYF.

The chain combines TRBV11-3 with TRBJ2-3; a possible D gene is TRBD2 (5 bases). V lost 1 base to trimming and J lost 4 bases, with 9 bases between them. CDR1 is SGHNT, CDR2 YENEEA, per germline. This CDR3 comprises 14 residues. The CDR3 region is CASSLGVGADTQYF. CDR3 coding DNA: TGTGCCAGCAGCTTAGGAGTGGGAGCAGATACGCAGTATTTT.

The chain couples TRBV5-1 to TRBJ1-1, with 7 bases lining up with TRBD1. J was trimmed by 5 bases and V by 0 bases; bases with no gene match: 13. The CDR3 covers 17 residues. Germline lookup yields CDR1 SGHRS and CDR2 YFSETQ. In DNA form, the CDR3 reads TGCGCCAGCAGCTTGGCTGATGACAGGGCGATAGGGACTGAAGCTTTCTTT. This translates into CASSLADDRAIGTEAFF.

This clone turned up a few times. The rearrangement uses TRBV10-3 and TRBJ2-1; D tentatively fits TRBD1 or TRBD2 (5 bases each). This CDR3 region has 11 residues. CDR1 and CDR2 (germline): ENHRY, SYGVKD. The V and J ends lost 5 bases and 10 bases respectively, with 9 bases between them. CDR3 residues: CAISQGREQFF. Written as DNA, the CDR3 is TGTGCCATCAGTCAGGGACGCGAGCAGTTCTTC.

The chain employs TRBV28 and TRBJ1-2; D might be TRBD1 (6 bases). CDR1 MDHEN and CDR2 SYDVKM come from the germline V gene. The V gene lost 5 bases and the J gene lost 8 bases, with 21 bases spanning the gap. This CDR3 is built from 15 residues. CDR3 coding DNA: TGTGCCAGCAGTGAAAACGGACAGCCCTTCTACGGCTACACCTTC. This translates into CASSENGQPFYGYTF.

The chain employs TRBV27 and TRBJ1-6; D unclear. Germline CDR1 and CDR2: MNHEY and SMNVEV (reference sequence). The V end lost 3 bases, the J end lost 9 bases, and 9 bases lay between the germline ends. This CDR3 is 13 amino acids long. CDR3: CASSFQTTSPLHF. CDR3 bases: TGTGCCAGCAGTTTCCAGACCACTTCACCCCTCCACTTT.

The V call is TRBV5-1, the J call TRBJ2-2; 8 bases match TRBD2. This CDR3 is 17 amino acids long. V gave up 10 bases and J gave up 5 bases; unmatched junction bases: 19. The V gene's germline CDR1 is SGHRS and CDR2 YFSETQ. DNA of the CDR3: TGCGCCGGGCCGAGCTCCTCTGCGCAGCGGGGGACCGGGGAGCTGTTTTTT. The encoded protein is CAGPSSSAQRGTGELFF.